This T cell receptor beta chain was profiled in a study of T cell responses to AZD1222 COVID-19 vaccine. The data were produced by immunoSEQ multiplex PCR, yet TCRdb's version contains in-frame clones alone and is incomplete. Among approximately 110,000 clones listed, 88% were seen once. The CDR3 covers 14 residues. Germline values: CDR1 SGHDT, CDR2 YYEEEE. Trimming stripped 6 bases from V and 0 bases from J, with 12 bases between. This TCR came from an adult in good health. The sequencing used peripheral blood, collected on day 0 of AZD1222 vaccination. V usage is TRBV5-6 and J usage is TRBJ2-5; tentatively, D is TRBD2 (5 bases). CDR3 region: CASTSPGNQETQYF. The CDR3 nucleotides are TGTGCCAGCACCTCCCCGGGGAACCAAGAGACCCAGTACTTC.